The following is a T cell receptor (beta chain) sequence with its context. Its antigen remains unknown. V lost 1 base and J lost 3, with 10 bases in between. CDR1 is MNHEY, CDR2 SMNVEV, per germline (reference sequence). The length of the CDR3 is 14 residues. The data stem from a study of T cell responses to AZD1222 COVID-19 vaccine. Sequencing used immunoSEQ multiplex PCR; TCRdb keeps in-frame clones, though not all of them. The repertoire holds 75,000 to 100,000 clones, with around 90% as singletons. Findings and caveats of the study: Only after the peak T cell response were repertoires sampled. Targeting of unmutated variant regions was reportedly seen in nearly half of spike-specific TCRs. Researchers report vaccine-associated CD4 TCRs spanning spike, with dominance at 160-218 and 743-854.

The source material was peripheral blood, sampled on day 0 of AZD1222 vaccination. This chain joins TRBV27 and TRBJ2-7; D remains unclear. The clonotype comes from an adult in good health. The CDR3 bases are TGTGCCAGCAGTTTATGGGCAGGATTCTACGAGCAGTACTTC. It is translated as CASSLWAGFYEQYF.